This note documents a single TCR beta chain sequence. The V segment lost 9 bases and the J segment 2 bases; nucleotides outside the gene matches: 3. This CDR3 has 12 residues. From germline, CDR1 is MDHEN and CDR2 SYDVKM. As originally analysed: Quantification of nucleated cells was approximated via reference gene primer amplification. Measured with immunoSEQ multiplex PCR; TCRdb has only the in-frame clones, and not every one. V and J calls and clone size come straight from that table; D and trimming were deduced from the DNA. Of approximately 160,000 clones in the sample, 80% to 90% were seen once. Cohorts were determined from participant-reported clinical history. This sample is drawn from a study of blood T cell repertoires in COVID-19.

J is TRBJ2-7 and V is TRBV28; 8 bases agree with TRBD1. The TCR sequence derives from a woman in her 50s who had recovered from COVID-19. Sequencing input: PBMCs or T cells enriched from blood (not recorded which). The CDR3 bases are TGTGCCAGTGGACAGGGTCCCTACGAGCAGTACTTC. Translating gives CASGQGPYEQYF.